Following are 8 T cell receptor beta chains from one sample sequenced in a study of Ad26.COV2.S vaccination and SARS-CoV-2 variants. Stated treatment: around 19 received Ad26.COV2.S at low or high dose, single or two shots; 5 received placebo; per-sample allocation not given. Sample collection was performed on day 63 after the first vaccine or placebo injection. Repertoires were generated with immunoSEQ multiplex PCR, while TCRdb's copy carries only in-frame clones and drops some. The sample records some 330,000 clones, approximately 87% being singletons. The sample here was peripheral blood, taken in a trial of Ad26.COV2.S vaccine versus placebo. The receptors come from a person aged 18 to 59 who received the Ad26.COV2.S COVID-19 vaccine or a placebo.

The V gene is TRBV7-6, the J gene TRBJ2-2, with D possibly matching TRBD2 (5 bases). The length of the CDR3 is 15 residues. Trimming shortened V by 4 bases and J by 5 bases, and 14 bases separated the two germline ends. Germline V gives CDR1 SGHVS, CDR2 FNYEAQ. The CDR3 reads CASSSRLRDTGELFF. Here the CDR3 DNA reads TGTGCCAGCAGCTCCCGACTCCGGGATACCGGGGAGCTGTTTTTT.

The DNA for the CDR3 is TGTGCCATCAGTGAACCGGGACAGCACCCTTCCTACGAGCAGTACTTC. Amino acids: CAISEPGQHPSYEQYF. The chain couples TRBV10-3 to TRBJ2-7, with TRBD1 matching over 7 bases. This CDR3 contains 16 residues. The junction had 9 bases not matched to a gene; V was cut back by 3 bases and J by 1 base. The germline V gene has CDR1 ENHRY and CDR2 SYGVKD.

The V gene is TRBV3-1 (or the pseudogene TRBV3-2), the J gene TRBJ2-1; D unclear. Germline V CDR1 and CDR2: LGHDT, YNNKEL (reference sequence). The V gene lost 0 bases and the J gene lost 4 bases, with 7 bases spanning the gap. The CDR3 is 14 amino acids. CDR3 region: CASSQEDGYNEQFF. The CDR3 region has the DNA TGTGCCAGCAGCCAAGAGGACGGGTACAATGAGCAGTTCTTC.

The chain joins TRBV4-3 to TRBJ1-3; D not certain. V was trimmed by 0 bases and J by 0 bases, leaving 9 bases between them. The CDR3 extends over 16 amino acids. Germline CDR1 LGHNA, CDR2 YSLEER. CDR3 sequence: CASSQDSGFSGNTIYF. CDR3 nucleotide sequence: TGCGCCAGCAGCCAAGATAGTGGGTTCTCTGGAAACACCATATATTTT.

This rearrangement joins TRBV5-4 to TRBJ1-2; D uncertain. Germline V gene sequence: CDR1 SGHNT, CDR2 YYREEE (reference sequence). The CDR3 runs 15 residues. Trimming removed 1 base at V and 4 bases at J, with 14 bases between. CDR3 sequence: CASSLLVEGTYGYTF. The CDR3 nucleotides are TGTGCCAGCAGCTTGTTAGTGGAAGGAACCTATGGCTACACCTTC.

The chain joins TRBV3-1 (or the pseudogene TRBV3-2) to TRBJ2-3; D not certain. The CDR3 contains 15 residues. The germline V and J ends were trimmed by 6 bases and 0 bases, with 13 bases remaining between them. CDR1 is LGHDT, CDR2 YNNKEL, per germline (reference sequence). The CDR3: CASSHMSFSTDTQYF. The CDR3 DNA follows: TGTGCCAGCAGTCACATGAGTTTTAGCACAGATACGCAGTATTTT.

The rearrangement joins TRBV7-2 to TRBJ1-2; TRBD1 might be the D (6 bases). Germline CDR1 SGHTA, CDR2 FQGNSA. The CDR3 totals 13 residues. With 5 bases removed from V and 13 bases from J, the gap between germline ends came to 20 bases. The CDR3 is CASSTNRDPMRTF. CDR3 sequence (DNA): TGTGCCAGCAGCACAAACAGGGACCCCATGCGCACCTTC.

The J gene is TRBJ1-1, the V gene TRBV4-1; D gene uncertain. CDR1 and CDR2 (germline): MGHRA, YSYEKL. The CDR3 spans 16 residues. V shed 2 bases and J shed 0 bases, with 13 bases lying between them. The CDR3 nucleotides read TGCGCCAGCAGCCAAAATACAGTACTTATGAACACTGAAGCTTTCTTT. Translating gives CASSQNTVLMNTEAFF.